This TCR beta chain appears in the sequencing data of a study of shared clonotypes between healthy human individuals. Findings and limits, study-wide: For naive CD4 cells, approximately 5% of clonotypes were shared across several donors. Sequencing depth was predicted to influence how clonotypes are shared among donors. Blood alone was sampled, and tissue repertoires likely differ.

The method was immunoSEQ multiplex PCR; TCRdb's version includes in-frame clones alone and lacks a portion of them. Altogether about 2 million clones are present, less than 95% being singletons, with the ten largest covering roughly 1.1%. Concerning this clone itself: Its specificity is not known.

The CDR3 length is 13 residues. The germline V gene encodes CDR1 LNHDA and CDR2 SQIVND (reference sequence). Trimming pared 9 bases from V and 3 bases from J, leaving 14 bases between. Naive CD8 populations comprised CD45RO-negative cells positively selected for CCR7, excluding terminally differentiated effector memory CD45RA+ cells. Donation came from healthy HIV-negative adults that had no recent acute infections or vaccinations. The receptor was isolated from a man aged 18 to 30 in good health. The V gene is TRBV19, the J gene TRBJ1-1, with D tentatively TRBD1 (5 bases). Material for sequencing was naive CD8+ T cells sorted from blood. DNA of the CDR3: TGTGCCAGCTACAAGTGGGGGGACACTGAAGCTTTCTTT. Translation gives CASYKWGDTEAFF.